This T cell receptor beta chain stems from a study of blood T cell repertoires in COVID-19. The CDR3 has 16 amino acids. Trimming removed 2 bases at V and 1 base at J, with 15 bases between. Looked up from germline, CDR1 is SGHDT and CDR2 is YYEEEE. The table came from immunoSEQ multiplex PCR; TCRdb's copy has only in-frame clones and leaves some out. The repertoire includes a few hundred thousand clones, 85% of them detected once, and 2% to 3% sits in the top ten. This clonotype originated in a woman aged 45-59 years who had recovered from COVID-19. Sequencing used PBMCs or T cells enriched from blood (not recorded which). J is TRBJ1-1 and V is TRBV5-6, with a weak D call TRBD1 (6 bases). In DNA form, the CDR3 reads TGTGCCAGCAGCTTCGTGGGGGCTAGACCGAACACTGAAGCTTTCTTT. The encoded protein is CASSFVGARPNTEAFF.